This TCR beta chain was captured in a study of blood T cell repertoires in COVID-19. For the study at large: T cells, B-cell-depleted T cells, or PBMCs provided the cDNA or gDNA that served as material.

The authors' processing: For nucleated cells, counts were estimated from reference gene primer amplification. Here immunoSEQ multiplex PCR was the method, and the copy in TCRdb shows in-frame clones only, minus some. The V and J calls and clone size come from that table; D and trimming were worked out from the DNA. The sample lists over 90,000 clones; 70% to 90% were seen once. This receptor was taken from a human donor in a cohort sampled during active COVID-19. The sequenced sample consisted of peripheral blood.

The CDR3 sequence: CASSSRDSPYNEQFF. The CDR3 region has the DNA TGTGCCAGCAGCTCTCGGGACAGCCCCTACAATGAGCAGTTCTTC. J is TRBJ2-1 and V is TRBV5-6; 7 bases line up with TRBD1. Germline CDR1 is SGHDT and CDR2 is YYEEEE. This CDR3 region has 15 residues. The trim removed 3 bases at V and 2 bases at J, leaving 5 bases unmatched.